In its sample, the clone carrying this T cell receptor (beta chain) was seen a few times. Its matching antigen is unknown. This entry comes from a study of T cells in Graves' hyperthyroidism and ophthalmopathy. Study-level background: Peripheral blood was drawn at first diagnosis, prior to all treatment.

Study results and caveats: Among clonotypes expanded in thyroid above 0.001, most were also found in blood.

The source material, RNA transcripts, was used to amplify TCR beta CDR3 regions. HTBI primers drove first-round RT-PCR of the TCR CDR3. MiXCR was run by TCRdb on the multiplex PCR reads, yielding one entry per CDR3 protein. The sample has under 550,000 distinct CDR3 sequences, about 20% seen once; the top ten hold 40% to 50%. Germline lookup yields CDR1 SGDLS and CDR2 YYNGEE. The CDR3 contains 13 residues. Trimming took off 5 bases at V and 6 bases at J, with 12 bases between the two ends. The clonotype was recovered from a man in his forties with Graves' ophthalmopathy. The chain joins TRBV9 to TRBJ2-1; D call uncertain. Sequencing used blood. The chain's CDR3 is CASSTTRLNEQFF. Written as DNA, the CDR3 is TGTGCCAGCAGTACTACCCGCCTCAATGAGCAGTTCTTC.